A single sample is the source of the 5 T cell receptor beta chains below, sequenced in a study of cytomegalovirus exposure and HLA in healthy donors. PCR used 60 Vbeta primers and 13 Jbeta primers. The table came from immunoSEQ multiplex PCR; TCRdb's copy has only in-frame clones and leaves some out. Here the sample spans about 150,000 clones, roughly four fifths being singletons. Sequenced material: PBMCs. The receptor set was obtained from a man aged 30-40 years in good health and CMV-seronegative.

The rearrangement uses TRBV5-6 and TRBJ2-7; 8 bases line up with TRBD1. The ends lost 4 bases at V and 2 bases at J; junction bases unmatched: 8. Germline-derived CDR1 and CDR2 are SGHDT and YYEEEE. This CDR3 is built from 15 residues. CDR3 DNA: TGTGCCAGCAGCCTAACAGAGACAGGGGCCTACGAGCAGTACTTC. Translating it yields CASSLTETGAYEQYF.

The chain is built from TRBV2 and TRBJ2-5; D not resolved. The CDR3 sequence is 12 residues long. Per germline, CDR1 SNHLY and CDR2 FYNNEI. The ends were cut back, 4 bases at V and 5 bases at J, with 8 bases in the middle. The CDR3 reads CASSASRETQYF. For the CDR3, the DNA is TGTGCCAGCAGTGCGTCGAGGGAGACCCAGTACTTC.

The genes are TRBV11-3 and TRBJ2-3, with 9 bases that match TRBD1. Germline-derived CDR1 and CDR2 are SGHNT and YENEEA. The CDR3 runs to 16 residues. The V gene end was trimmed by 5 bases and the J gene end by 8 bases; junction bases not matched to a gene: 14. Here the CDR3 reads CASSPRGGQGLTTQYF. For the CDR3, the DNA is TGTGCCAGCAGCCCTCGCGGGGGACAGGGACTCACTACGCAGTATTTT. Looking up the rest from reference TRBV11-3 and TRBJ2-3 gives the full variable domain: EAGVVQSPRYKIIEKKQPVAFWCNPISGHNTLYWYLQNLGQGPELLIRYENEEAVDDSQLPKDRFSAERLKGVDSTLKIQPAELGDSAVYLCASSPRGGQGLTTQYFGPGTRLTVL.

The V call is TRBV28, the J call TRBJ1-2; tentative D call: TRBD1 (6 bases). Trimming left V 5 bases short and J 4 bases short, with 17 bases between. CDR3 length: 15 residues. Per germline, CDR1 MDHEN and CDR2 SYDVKM. The CDR3 nucleotides are TGTGCCAGCAGTCGGACAGCGTTAGGGGTCTATGGCTACACCTTC. This sequence encodes CASSRTALGVYGYTF.

The chain carries TRBV19 and TRBJ2-7, with TRBD2 matching 13 bases. Trimming at V came to 5 bases and at J to 2 bases, leaving 3 bases not matched to a gene. Germline V gene lookup returns CDR1 LNHDA and CDR2 SQIVND (reference sequence). The CDR3 has 15 residues. CDR3 region: CASSGTSGDPYEQYF. Here the CDR3 DNA reads TGTGCCAGTAGTGGGACTAGCGGGGACCCCTACGAGCAGTACTTC.